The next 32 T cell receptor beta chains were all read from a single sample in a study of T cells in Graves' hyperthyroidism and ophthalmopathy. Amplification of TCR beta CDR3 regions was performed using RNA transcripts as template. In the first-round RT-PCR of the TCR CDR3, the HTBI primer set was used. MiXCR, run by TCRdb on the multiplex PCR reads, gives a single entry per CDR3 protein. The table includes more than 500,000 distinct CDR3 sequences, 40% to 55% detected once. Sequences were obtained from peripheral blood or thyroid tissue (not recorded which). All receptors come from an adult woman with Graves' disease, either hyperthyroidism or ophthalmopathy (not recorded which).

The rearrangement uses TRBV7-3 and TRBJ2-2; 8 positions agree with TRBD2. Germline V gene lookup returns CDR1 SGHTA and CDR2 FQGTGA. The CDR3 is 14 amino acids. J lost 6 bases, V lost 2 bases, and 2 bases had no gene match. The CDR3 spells CASSLSGRAGELFF. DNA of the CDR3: TGTGCCAGCAGCTTATCCGGGAGGGCCGGGGAGCTGTTTTTT.

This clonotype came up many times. CDR3 region: CASSPLPDRAYEQYF. CDR3 DNA: TGTGCCAGCAGCCCCCTTCCGGACCGGGCTTACGAGCAGTACTTC. The gene calls are TRBV5-6 and TRBJ2-7, with D uncertain. The CDR3 loop spans 15 amino acids. Trimming left V 4 bases short and J 4 bases short, with 18 bases between. Germline CDR1 SGHDT, CDR2 YYEEEE.

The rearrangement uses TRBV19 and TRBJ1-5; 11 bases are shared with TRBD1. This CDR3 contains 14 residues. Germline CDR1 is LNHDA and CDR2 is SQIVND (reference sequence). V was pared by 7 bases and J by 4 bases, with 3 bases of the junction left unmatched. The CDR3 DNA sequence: TGTGCCAGTATGGACAGGGGGCGGAATCAGCCCCAGCATTTT. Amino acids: CASMDRGRNQPQHF.

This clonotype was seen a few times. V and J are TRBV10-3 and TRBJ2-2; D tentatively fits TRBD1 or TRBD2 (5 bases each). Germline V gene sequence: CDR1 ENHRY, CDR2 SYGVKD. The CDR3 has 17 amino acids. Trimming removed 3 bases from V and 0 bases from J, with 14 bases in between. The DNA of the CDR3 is TGTGCCATCAGTGATCCACTGGTGGGGGCGAACACCGGGGAGCTGTTTTTT. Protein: CAISDPLVGANTGELFF.

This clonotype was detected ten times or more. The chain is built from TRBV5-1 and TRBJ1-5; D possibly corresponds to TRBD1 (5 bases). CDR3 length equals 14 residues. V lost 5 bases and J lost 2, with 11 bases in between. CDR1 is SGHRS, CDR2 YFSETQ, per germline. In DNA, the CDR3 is TGCGCCAGCAGACCAGGGATGGGCAATCAGCCCCAGCATTTT. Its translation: CASRPGMGNQPQHF.

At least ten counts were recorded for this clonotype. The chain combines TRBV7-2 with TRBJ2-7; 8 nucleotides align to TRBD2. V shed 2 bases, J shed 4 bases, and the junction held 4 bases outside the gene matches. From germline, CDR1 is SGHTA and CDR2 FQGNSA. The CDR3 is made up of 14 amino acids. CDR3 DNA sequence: TGTGCCAGCAGCTTATCCGGGAGGGATTACGAGCAGTACTTC. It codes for CASSLSGRDYEQYF.

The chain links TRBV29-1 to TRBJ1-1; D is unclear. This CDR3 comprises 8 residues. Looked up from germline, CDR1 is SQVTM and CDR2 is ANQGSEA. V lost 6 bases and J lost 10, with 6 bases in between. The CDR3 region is CSVGGAFF. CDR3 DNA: TGCAGCGTGGGTGGAGCTTTCTTT.

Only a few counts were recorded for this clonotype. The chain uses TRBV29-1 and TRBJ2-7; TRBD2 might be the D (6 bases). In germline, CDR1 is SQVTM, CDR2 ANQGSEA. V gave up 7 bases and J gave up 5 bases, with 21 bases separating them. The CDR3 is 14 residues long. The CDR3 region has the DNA TGCAGCGGCGGCGGGGCAGGGATGCCCCACGAGCAGTACTTC. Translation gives CSGGGAGMPHEQYF.

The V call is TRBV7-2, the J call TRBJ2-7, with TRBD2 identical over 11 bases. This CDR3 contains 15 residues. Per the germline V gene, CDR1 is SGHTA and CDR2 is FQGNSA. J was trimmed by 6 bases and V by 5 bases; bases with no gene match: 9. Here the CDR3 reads CASSKTGTSGGEQYF. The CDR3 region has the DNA TGTGCCAGCAGCAAGACCGGGACTAGCGGCGGCGAGCAGTACTTC.

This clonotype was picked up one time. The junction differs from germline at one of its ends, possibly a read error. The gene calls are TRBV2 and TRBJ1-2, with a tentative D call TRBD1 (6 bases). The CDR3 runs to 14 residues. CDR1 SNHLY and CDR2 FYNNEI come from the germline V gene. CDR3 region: CASSEQGSNYSYTF. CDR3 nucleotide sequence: TGTGCCAGCAGTGAACAGGGGAGCAACTATAGCTACACCTTC.

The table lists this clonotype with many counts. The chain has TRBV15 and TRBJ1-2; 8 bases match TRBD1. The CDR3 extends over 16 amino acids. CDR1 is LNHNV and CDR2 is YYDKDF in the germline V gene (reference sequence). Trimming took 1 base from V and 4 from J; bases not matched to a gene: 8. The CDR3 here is CATSRGAGQGAYGYTF. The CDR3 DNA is TGTGCCACCAGCAGAGGGGCCGGACAGGGTGCCTATGGCTACACCTTC.

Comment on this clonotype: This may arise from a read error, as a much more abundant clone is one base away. The CDR3: CASSFETVNTEAFF. The CDR3 coding sequence is TGTGCCAGCAGTTTCGAGACAGTAAACACTGAAGCTTTCTTT. The V call is TRBV27, the J call TRBJ1-1; D is possibly TRBD1 (5 bases). The V gene lost 3 bases and the J gene lost 2 bases, with 10 bases spanning the gap. This CDR3 contains 14 residues. Germline V gene data show CDR1 as MNHEY and CDR2 as SMNVEV (reference sequence).

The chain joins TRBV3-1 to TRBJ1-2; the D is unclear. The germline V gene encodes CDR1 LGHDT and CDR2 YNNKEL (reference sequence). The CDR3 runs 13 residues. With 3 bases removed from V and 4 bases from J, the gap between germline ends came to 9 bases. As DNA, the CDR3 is TGTGCCAGCAGCCAGGGAGGTATCTATGGCTACACCTTC. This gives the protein CASSQGGIYGYTF.

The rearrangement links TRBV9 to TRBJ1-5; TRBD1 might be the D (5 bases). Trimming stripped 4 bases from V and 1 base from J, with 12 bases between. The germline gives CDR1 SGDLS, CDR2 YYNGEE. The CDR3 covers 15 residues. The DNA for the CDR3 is TGTGCCAGCAGCCAAGATGAGGGGAGCAATCAGCCCCAGCATTTT. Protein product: CASSQDEGSNQPQHF.

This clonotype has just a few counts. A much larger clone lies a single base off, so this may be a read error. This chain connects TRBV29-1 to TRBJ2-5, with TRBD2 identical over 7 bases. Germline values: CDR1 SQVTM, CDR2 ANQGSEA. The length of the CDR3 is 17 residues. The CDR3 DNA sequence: TGCAGCGTTGAACCGATGCGGCTAGCGGTAACCCAAGGGACCCAGTACTTC. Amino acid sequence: CSVEPMRLAVTQGTQYF.

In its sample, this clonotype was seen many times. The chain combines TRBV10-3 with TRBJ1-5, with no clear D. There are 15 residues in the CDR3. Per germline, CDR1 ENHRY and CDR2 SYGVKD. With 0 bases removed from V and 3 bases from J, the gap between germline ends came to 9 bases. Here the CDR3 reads CAISESITNNQPQHF. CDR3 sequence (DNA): TGTGCCATCAGTGAGTCAATCACTAACAATCAGCCCCAGCATTTT.

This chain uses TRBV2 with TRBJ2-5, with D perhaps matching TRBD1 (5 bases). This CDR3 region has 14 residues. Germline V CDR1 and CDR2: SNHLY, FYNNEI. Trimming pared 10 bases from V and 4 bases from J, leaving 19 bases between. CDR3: CATASSQGLETQYF. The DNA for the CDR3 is TGTGCCACCGCAAGTTCGCAGGGTTTAGAGACCCAGTACTTC.

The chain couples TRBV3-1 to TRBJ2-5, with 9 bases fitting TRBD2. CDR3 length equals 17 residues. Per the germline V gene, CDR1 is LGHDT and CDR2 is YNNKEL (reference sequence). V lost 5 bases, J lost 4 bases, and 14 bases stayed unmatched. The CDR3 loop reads CASSSLVSGRGRETQYF. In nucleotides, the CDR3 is TGTGCCAGCAGCTCTCTGGTTAGCGGGAGAGGGAGAGAGACCCAGTACTTC.

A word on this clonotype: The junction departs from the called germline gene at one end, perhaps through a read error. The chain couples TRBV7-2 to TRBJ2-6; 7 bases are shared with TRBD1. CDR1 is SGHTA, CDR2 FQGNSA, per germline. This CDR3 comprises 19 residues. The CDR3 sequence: CASSPSTGTVGAGANVLTF. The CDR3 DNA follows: TGCGCCAGCAGCCCGAGCACGGGGACAGTAGGGGCTGGGGCCAACGTCCTGACTTTC.

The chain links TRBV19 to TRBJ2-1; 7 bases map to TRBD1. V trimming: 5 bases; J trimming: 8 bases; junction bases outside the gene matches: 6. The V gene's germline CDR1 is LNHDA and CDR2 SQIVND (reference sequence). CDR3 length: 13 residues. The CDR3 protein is CASSPNRGHEQFF. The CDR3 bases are TGTGCCAGTAGTCCAAACAGGGGCCATGAGCAGTTCTTC.

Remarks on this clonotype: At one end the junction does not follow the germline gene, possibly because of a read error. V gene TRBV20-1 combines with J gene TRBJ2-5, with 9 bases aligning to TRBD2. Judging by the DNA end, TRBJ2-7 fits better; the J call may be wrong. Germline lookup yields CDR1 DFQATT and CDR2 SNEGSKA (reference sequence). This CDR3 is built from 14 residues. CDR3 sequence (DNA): TGCAGTGCCAGAGCCCTAGCGGGATCGTACGAGCAGTACTTC. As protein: CSARALAGSYEQYF.

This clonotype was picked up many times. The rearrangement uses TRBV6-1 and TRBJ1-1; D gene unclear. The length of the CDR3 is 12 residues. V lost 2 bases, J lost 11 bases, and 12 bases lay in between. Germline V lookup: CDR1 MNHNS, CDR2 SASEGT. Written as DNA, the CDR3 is TGTGCCAGCAGTGAAAGGAGCCTCGGGGCTTTCTTT. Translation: CASSERSLGAFF.

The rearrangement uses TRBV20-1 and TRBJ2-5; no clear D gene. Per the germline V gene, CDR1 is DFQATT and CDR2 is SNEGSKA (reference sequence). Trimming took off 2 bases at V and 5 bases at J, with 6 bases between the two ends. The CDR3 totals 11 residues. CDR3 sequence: CSARMHETQYF. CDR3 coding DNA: TGCAGTGCTAGAATGCATGAGACCCAGTACTTC.

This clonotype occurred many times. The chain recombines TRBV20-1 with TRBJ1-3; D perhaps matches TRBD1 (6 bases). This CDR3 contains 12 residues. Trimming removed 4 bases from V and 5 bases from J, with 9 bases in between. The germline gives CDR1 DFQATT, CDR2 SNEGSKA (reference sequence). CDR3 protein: CSAKGTRNTIYF. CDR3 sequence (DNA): TGCAGTGCTAAAGGGACAAGAAACACCATATATTTT.

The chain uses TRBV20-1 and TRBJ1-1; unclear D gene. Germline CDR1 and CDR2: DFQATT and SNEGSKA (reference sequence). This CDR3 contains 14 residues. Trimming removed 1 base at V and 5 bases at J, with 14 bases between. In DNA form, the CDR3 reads TGCAGTGCTAGAGGTGGACCGACGGGGACTGAAGCTTTCTTT. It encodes CSARGGPTGTEAFF.

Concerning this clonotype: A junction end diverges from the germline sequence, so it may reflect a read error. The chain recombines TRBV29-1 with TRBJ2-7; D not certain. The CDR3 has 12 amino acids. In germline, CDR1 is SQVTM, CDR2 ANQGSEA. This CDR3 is CASSIDRLEQYF. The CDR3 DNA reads TGTGCCAGTAGTATAGATCGTCTCGAGCAGTACTTC.

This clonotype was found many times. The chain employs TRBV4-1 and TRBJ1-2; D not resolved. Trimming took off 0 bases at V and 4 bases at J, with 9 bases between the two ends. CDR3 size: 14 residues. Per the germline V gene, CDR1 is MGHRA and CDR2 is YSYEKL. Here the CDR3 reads CASSQDPRFYGYTF. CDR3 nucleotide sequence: TGCGCCAGCAGCCAAGACCCCAGATTCTATGGCTACACCTTC.

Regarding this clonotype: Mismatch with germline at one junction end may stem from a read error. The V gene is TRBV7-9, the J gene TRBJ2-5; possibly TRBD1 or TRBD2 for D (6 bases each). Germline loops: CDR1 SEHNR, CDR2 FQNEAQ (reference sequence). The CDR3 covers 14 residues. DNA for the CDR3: TGCGCCAGCAGCTTAGGGACAACGGGAGAGGCCCAGTACTTC. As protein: CASSLGTTGEAQYF.

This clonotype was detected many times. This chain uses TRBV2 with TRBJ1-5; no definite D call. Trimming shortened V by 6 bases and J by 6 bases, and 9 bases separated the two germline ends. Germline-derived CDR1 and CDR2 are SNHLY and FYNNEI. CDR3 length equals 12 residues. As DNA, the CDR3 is TGTGCCAGCAGGCGGGTAGCTCAGCCCCAGCATTTT. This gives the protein CASRRVAQPQHF.

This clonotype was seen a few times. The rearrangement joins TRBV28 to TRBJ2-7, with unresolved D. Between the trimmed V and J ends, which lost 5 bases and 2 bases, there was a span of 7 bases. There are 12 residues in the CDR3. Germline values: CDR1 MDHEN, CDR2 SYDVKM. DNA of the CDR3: TGTGCCAGCAGTGATCTACCCTACGAGCAGTACTTC. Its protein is CASSDLPYEQYF.

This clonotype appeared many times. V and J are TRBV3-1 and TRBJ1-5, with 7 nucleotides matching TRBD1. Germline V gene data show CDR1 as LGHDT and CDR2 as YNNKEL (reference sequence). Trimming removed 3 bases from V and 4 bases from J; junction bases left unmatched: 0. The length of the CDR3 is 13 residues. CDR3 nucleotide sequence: TGTGCCAGCAGCCACAGGGGGAATCAGCCCCAGCATTTT. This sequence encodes CASSHRGNQPQHF.

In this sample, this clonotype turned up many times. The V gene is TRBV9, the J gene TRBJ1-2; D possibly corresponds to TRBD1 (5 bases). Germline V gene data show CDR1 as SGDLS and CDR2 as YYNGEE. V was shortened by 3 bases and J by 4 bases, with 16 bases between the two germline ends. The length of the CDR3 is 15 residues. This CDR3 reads CASSERQGIPYGYTF. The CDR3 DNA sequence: TGTGCCAGCAGCGAAAGGCAGGGCATCCCCTATGGCTACACCTTC.